This T cell receptor (beta chain) is from a study of cytomegalovirus exposure and HLA in healthy donors. Broader study findings: The later analysis indicated that the majority of CMV-associated TCR beta chains appeared HLA-restricted. Donors were assumed by presence/absence analyses to have roughly uniform sequencing depth. Generally TCR sequences proved uncommon, though certain public TCRs appeared in numerous donors. The classifier, whose performance was assessed in both the original and validation cohorts, reportedly diagnosed cytomegalovirus status with high specificity and sensitivity.

With 7 bases clipped from V and 5 bases from J, the junction kept 2 bases outside the gene matches. Germline V gene lookup returns CDR1 MNHEY and CDR2 SMNVEV (reference sequence). The CDR3 runs to 11 residues. In the case of this clone: Antigen unknown.

13 Jbeta primers and 60 Vbeta primers were used for the PCR. Data came from immunoSEQ multiplex PCR; TCRdb stores just in-frame clones and leaves some out. Here the sample spans about 130,000 clones, about four fifths being singletons. This sequence joins TRBV27 and TRBJ2-7; 7 nucleotides align to TRBD2. The specimen sequenced was PBMCs. This receptor was identified in a woman between 40 and 55 years old in good health and CMV-seronegative. In DNA, the CDR3 is TGTGCCAGCACGGCGGGGGACGAGCAGTACTTC. It encodes CASTAGDEQYF.